This TCR beta chain is drawn from a study of shared clonotypes between healthy human individuals. Study-level results: Non-shared clonotypes showed lower generation probabilities than clonotypes common to all four donors. Generally, naive subsets (rather than memory subsets) showed larger estimated richness.

Donors had no recently reported acute infections or vaccinations and were HIV-negative. The table came from immunoSEQ multiplex PCR; TCRdb's copy has only in-frame clones and leaves some out. The sample records 2.5 million or so clones, approximately 94% being singletons. CDR3 length equals 14 residues. Deletions cut 3 bases from V and 5 bases from J, with 13 bases between. From germline, CDR1 is ENHRY and CDR2 SYGVKD. On this clone: Antigen: not known. This same CDR3 is encoded by further DNA sequences in the sample.

The TCR originated in a man aged 18 to 29 in good health. The chain couples TRBV10-3 to TRBJ2-5; a possible D gene is TRBD2 (5 bases). The sequencing sample was made of naive CD4+ T cells sorted from blood. Subset indicated: CD45RA+ positively selected. CDR3 nucleotides: TGTGCCATCAGTGAATCGGGATCGGGGGAGACCCAGTACTTC. It translates to CAISESGSGETQYF.